This T cell receptor beta chain was found in a study of T cell repertoires in cytomegalovirus infection. Points on this clonotype: The antigen is undetermined.

CDR1 SGHVS and CDR2 FQNEAQ come from the germline V gene. CDR3 length equals 13 residues. J lost 8 bases, V lost 7 bases, and 9 bases had no gene match. TCRdb analysed the reads with MiXCR anew, one entry per CDR3 protein. The sample lists over 250,000 distinct CDR3 sequences; around 20% were seen once. The chain recombines TRBV7-8 with TRBJ2-3, with 7 bases fitting TRBD2. The clonotype comes from a human donor in good health (CMV status not recorded). Some clones in this sample may be carry-over from other donors' samples. The material was cultured PBMCs, obtained from culture after CMV antigen stimulation. CDR3 sequence (DNA): TGTGCCAGCATAGATGGCGGGGGAGGTACGCAGTATTTT. Translating it yields CASIDGGGGTQYF.